This TCR beta chain was captured in a study of human T cells and chemical hapten exposure. The time point: patch test 1, 2 weeks after DPC sensitization. Stated treatment: therapeutic diphenylcyclopropenone sensitization with weekly scalp DPC. In its sample, this clonotype was seen a few times. The antigen is undetermined. TCRdb processed the RACE reads anew with MiXCR; each CDR3 protein has one entry. The sample contains tens of thousands of distinct CDR3 sequences, 7.5% to 9% of which appear only once. Regarding the study as a whole: No shift was seen in TCRs above 1 in 1000 frequency with DPC sensitization.

Germline CDR1 reads SEHNR; CDR2 reads FQNEAQ (reference sequence). The CDR3 is made up of 15 amino acids. Trimming removed 4 bases from V and 2 bases from J; junction bases left unmatched: 7. This receptor was identified in a woman aged 30 to 39 with alopecia areata. Some clones in this sample may be carry-over from other donors' samples. Sequencing used whole blood, obtained in connection with sensitization to the hapten diphenylcyclopropenone (DPC). The chain has TRBV7-9 and TRBJ1-1; 7 bases are shared with TRBD1. The CDR3 loop is CASSSAGTVNTEAFF. In DNA, the CDR3 is TGTGCCAGCAGCTCGGCCGGGACAGTAAACACTGAAGCTTTCTTT.